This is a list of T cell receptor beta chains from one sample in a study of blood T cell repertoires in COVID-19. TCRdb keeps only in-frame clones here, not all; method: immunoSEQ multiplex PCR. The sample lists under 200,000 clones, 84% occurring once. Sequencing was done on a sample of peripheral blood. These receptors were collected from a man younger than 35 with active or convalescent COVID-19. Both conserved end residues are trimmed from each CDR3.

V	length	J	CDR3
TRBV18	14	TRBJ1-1	ASSPDKIKMNTEAF
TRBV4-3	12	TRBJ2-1	ASSQATSGGGQF
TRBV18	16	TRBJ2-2	ASSPPIEDRGHTGELF
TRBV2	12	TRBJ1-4	ASSDGQANEKLF
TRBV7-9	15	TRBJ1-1	ASSLDTGAVMNTEAF
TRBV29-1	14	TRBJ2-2	SASGVFGSNTGELF
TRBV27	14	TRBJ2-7	ASSLVMGQGSYEQY
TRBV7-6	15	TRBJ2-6	ASSFGTSGSGANVLT
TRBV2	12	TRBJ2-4	ASSDAEAKNIQY
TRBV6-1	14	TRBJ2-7	ASSEAPYSSFYEQY
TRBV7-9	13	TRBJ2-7	ASSFSATNSYEQY
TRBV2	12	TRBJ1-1	ASSESGVNTEAF
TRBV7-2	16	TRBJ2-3	ASSLLGSAIFSTDTQY
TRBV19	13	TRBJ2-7	ASSMAGLPSYEQY
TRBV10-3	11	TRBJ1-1	AITAGVNTEAF
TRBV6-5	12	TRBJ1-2	ASRPPGLTYGYT
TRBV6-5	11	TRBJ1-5	ASSTGPQQPQH
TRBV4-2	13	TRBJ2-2	ASSQSSGNTGELF
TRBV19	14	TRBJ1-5	ASSIRGSYSNQPQH
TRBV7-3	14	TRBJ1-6	ASSLMGQGNNSPLH
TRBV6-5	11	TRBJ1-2	ASREDPNYGYT
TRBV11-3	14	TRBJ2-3	ASRQGGRTSTDTQY
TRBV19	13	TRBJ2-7	ASSTSGTGVYEQY
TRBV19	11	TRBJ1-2	ASFYSGDYGYT
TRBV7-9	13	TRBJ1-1	ASSLGGGQGGGAF
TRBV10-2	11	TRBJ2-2	ASETRNTGELF
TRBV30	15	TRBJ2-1	AWLRGGGTSGRSEQF
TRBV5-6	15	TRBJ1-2	ASSLASGGTFNYGYT
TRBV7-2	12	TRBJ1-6	ASREGGLRSPLH
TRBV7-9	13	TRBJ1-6	ASSPRAGDNSPLH
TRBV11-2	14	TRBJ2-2	ASSQGRGGATGELF
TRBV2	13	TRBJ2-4	ASSEVRAGGDIQY
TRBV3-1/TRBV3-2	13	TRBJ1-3	ASSQQGSSGNTIY
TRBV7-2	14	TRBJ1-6	ASSLVGQGANSPLH
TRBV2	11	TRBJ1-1	ASSEAVRTEAF
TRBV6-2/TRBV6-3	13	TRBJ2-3	ASSPKGTPTDTQY
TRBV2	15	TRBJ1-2	ASSDLGGGQGKHGYT
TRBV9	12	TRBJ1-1	ASSFRTGGTEAF
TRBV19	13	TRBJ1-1	ASSPRGQFDTEAF
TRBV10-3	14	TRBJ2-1	AISESSRSAYNEQF
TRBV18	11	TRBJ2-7	ASSPPTLYEQY
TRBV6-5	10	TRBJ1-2	ASQDRDRGYT
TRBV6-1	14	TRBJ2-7	ASSEARRGAGFEQY
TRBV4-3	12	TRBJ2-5	ASSQVGGQETQY
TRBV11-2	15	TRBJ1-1	ASSLVPRVPRNTEAF
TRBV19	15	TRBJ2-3	ASSAQGGPFHTDTQY
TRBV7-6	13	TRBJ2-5	ASSLNRGGPETQY